Described below is a single TCR beta chain sequence and its context. Compared with germline, one end of the junction differs, possibly owing to a read error. This CDR3 is built from 12 residues. CDR1 is MDHEN and CDR2 is SYDVKM in the germline V gene. The data were taken from a study of T cell responses to AZD1222 COVID-19 vaccine. Sequencing used immunoSEQ multiplex PCR; TCRdb keeps in-frame clones, though not all of them. This sample yields roughly 140,000 clones, of which roughly 90% are seen a single time; over 1.2% belongs to the top ten. The chain links TRBV28 to TRBJ1-1; TRBD1 matches at 7 bases. This receptor was identified in an adult who received the AZD1222 COVID-19 vaccine. Sequences were derived from peripheral blood, sampled 28 days after the second AZD1222 dose. CDR3 sequence: CASSFGTATFRF. The CDR3 nucleotides read TGTGCCAGCAGTTTCGGGACAGCCACCTTTAGGTTT.